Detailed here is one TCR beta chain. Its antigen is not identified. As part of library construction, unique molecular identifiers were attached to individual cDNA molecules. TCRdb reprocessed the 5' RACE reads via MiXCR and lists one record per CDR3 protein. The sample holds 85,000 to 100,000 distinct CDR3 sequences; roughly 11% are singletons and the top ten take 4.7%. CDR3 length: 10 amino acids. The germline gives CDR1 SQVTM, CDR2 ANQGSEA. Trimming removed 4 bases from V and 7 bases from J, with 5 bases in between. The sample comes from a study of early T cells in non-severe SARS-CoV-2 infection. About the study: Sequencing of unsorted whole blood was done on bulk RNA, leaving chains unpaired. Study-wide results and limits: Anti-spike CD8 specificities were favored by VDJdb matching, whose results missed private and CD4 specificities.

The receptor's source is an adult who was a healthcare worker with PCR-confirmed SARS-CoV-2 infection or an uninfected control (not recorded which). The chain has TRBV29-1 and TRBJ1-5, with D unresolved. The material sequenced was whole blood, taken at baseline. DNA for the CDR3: TGCAGCGTTGGTCCACAGCCCCAGCATTTT. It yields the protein CSVGPQPQHF.